This T cell receptor beta chain was captured in a study of blood T cell repertoires in COVID-19. Looking at the study overall: There were acute and convalescent COVID-19 samples, and they came from the United States, Italy and Spain.

In the original analysis: Amplification of reference gene primers was used by the study to estimate nucleated cell counts. Only in-frame clones appear in the TCRdb table, and some are missing; sequencing was by immunoSEQ multiplex PCR. V, J and clone size are taken as reported in that table, and D and trimming were inferred from the DNA itself. The sample records over 200,000 clones, roughly 90% being singletons. CDR1 LGHNA and CDR2 YSLEER come from the germline V gene. The CDR3 sequence is 15 residues long. After removal of 2 bases from V and 3 bases from J, the junction contained 3 bases not matched to a gene. In Seattle, patients joined the study during active infection and were tracked longitudinally.

Source material: peripheral blood. This chain connects TRBV4-3 to TRBJ2-5; the match to TRBD2 covers 10 bases. The clonotype comes from a man aged 55 to 69 with COVID-19, enrolled during active disease. In DNA, the CDR3 is TGCGCCAGCAGCCAACTAGCGGGAGTGGAAGAGACCCAGTACTTC. It yields the protein CASSQLAGVEETQYF.